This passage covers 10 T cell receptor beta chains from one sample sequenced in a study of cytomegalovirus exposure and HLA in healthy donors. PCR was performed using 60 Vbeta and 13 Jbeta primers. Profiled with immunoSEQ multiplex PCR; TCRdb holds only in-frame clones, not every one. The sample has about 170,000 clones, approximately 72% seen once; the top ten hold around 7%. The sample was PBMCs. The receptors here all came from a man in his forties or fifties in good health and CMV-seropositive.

CDR3 loop: CASSVGARGPQETQYF. DNA for the CDR3: TGTGCCAGCAGCGTTGGGGCGCGGGGGCCTCAAGAGACCCAGTACTTC. The V call is TRBV7-2, the J call TRBJ2-5, with D maybe TRBD2 (7 bases). Trimming removed 5 bases from V and 2 bases from J, with 18 bases in between. This CDR3 spans 16 amino acids. CDR1 and CDR2 (germline): SGHTA, FQGNSA.

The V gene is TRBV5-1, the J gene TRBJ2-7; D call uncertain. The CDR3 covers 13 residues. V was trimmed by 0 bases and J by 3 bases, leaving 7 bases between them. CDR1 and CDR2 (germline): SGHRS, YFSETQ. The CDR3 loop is CASSLDSFYEQYF. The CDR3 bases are TGCGCCAGCAGCTTGGACAGCTTCTACGAGCAGTACTTC.

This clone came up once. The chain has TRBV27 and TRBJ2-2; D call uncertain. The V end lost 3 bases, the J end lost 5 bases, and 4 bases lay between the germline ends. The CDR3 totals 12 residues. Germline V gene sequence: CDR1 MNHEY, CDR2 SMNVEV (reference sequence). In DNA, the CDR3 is TGTGCCAGCAGTTTTTCGACCGGGGAGCTGTTTTTT. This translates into CASSFSTGELFF.

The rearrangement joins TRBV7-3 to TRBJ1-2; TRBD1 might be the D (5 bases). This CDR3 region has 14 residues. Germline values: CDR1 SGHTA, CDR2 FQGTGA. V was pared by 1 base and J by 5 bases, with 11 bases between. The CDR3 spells CASSLSPTVYGYTF. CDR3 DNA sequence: TGTGCCAGCAGCTTAAGCCCGACAGTTTATGGCTACACCTTC.

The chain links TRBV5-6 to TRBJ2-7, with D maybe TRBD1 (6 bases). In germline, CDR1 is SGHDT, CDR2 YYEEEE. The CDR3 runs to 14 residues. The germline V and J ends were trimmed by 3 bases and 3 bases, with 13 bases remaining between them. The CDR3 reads CASSSSGTSYEQYF. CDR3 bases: TGTGCCAGCAGCTCCTCCGGGACAAGCTACGAGCAGTACTTC.

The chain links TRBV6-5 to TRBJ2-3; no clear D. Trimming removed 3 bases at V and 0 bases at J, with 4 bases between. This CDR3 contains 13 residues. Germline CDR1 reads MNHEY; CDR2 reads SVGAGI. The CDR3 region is CASSYTSTDTQYF. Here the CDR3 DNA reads TGTGCCAGCAGTTATACTAGCACAGATACGCAGTATTTT.

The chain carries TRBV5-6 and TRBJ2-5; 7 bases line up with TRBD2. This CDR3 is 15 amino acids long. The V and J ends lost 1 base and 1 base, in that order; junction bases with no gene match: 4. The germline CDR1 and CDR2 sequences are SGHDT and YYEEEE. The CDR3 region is CASSLKGRGQETQYF. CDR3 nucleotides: TGTGCCAGCAGCTTGAAGGGGAGGGGCCAAGAGACCCAGTACTTC.

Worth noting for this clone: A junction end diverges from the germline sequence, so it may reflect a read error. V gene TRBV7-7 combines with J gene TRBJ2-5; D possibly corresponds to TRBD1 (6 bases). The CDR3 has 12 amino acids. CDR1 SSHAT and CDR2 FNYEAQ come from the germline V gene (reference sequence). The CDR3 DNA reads TGTGCTAGCAGCCAGGGGTTAGAGACCCAGTACTTC. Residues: CASSQGLETQYF.

CDR3 sequence (DNA): TGTGCCAGCAGTTTAGGGGCTTTCCTCGATGAGCAGTTCTTC. It specifies CASSLGAFLDEQFF. V and J are TRBV27 and TRBJ2-1; possibly TRBD1 for D (5 bases). The CDR3 covers 14 residues. Germline lookup yields CDR1 MNHEY and CDR2 SMNVEV (reference sequence). V dropped 2 bases and J dropped 8 bases, with 13 bases sitting between them.

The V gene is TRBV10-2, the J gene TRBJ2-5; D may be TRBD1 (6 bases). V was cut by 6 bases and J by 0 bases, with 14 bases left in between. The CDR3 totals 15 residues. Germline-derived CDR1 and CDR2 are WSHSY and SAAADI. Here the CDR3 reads CASRPGNRDQETQYF. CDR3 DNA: TGCGCCAGCAGACCCGGTAACAGGGACCAAGAGACCCAGTACTTC.